The rows below give T cell receptor beta chains drawn from one sample of a study of CD8 T cells in ankylosing spondylitis. TCRdb fed the 5' RACE reads into MiXCR, producing one record per CDR3 protein. The table includes around 140,000 distinct CDR3 sequences, roughly 15% detected once. The specimen was blood, either unsorted or a sorted T cell fraction (not recorded which). These receptors originate from a male donor with ankylosing spondylitis. Both conserved end residues are part of each CDR3. D genes are given only for firm matches. A row's size may be missing; if present it is once, few, many or a size class.

V gene	J gene	D gene	clone size	CDR3 protein	CDR3 DNA
TRBV5-1	TRBJ2-3	TRBD1	few	CASSLDGDRYTDTQYF	TGCGCCAGCAGCTTGGATGGGGACAGGTACACAGATACGCAGTATTTT
TRBV12-3/TRBV12-4	TRBJ1-2	TRBD1	-	CASSLPGGSLTF	TGTGCCAGCAGTTTGCCAGGGGGCTCCCTCACCTTC
TRBV27	TRBJ2-7	-	-	CASRDLLDRYEQYF	TGTGCCAGCAGGGACCTACTAGACCGCTACGAGCAGTACTTC
TRBV29-1	TRBJ2-1	-	many	CSVVNYEQFF	TGCAGCGTTGTTAACTATGAGCAGTTCTTC
TRBV28	TRBJ2-5	TRBD2	few	CASGGGSGTGETQYF	TGTGCCAGCGGGGGGGGTAGCGGAACCGGGGAGACCCAGTACTTC
TRBV14	TRBJ2-7	-	-	CASSRGILTYEQYF	TGTGCCAGCAGCCGCGGGATCCTCACTTACGAGCAGTACTTC
TRBV28	TRBJ2-3	TRBD2	few	CASSHPQLATRGDTQYF	TGTGCCAGCAGTCACCCCCAACTAGCGACCCGGGGGGATACGCAGTATTTT
TRBV29-1	TRBJ2-2	-	-	CSAISRGTTGELFF	TGCAGCGCCATTTCCCGGGGAACCACCGGGGAGCTGTTTTTT
TRBV29-1	TRBJ1-5	TRBD1	many	CSVVDRGTNQPQHF	TGCAGCGTAGTGGACAGGGGGACCAATCAGCCCCAGCATTTT
TRBV28	TRBJ2-7	TRBD2	few	CASGLAGAYEQYF	TGTGCCAGCGGACTAGCGGGGGCCTACGAGCAGTACTTC
TRBV19	TRBJ2-7	TRBD1	-	CARPGTGVHEQYF	TGTGCCAGACCCGGGACAGGGGTCCACGAGCAGTACTTC
TRBV7-9	TRBJ2-5	-	few	CASRPQGSETQYF	TGTGCCAGCCGACCCCAGGGTTCAGAGACCCAGTACTTC
TRBV12-3/TRBV12-4	TRBJ2-7	TRBD2	many	CASSSGGGSYEQYF	TGTGCCAGCAGTTCGGGAGGGGGGTCCTACGAGCAGTACTTC
TRBV2	TRBJ1-5	-	few	CASSDYRSQHF	TGTGCCAGCAGTGATTACCGTTCCCAGCATTTT
TRBV2	TRBJ2-7	-	-	CASSEFRGANEQYF	TGTGCCAGCAGTGAATTCAGGGGTGCCAACGAGCAGTACTTC
TRBV28	TRBJ2-7	TRBD1	-	CASSPETGGAAYEQYF	TGTGCCAGCAGTCCAGAGACAGGGGGCGCTGCCTACGAGCAGTACTTC
TRBV12-3/TRBV12-4	TRBJ2-1	-	few	CASSTRGGPYNEQFF	TGTGCCAGCAGCACACGAGGGGGGCCCTACAATGAGCAGTTCTTC
TRBV20-1	TRBJ1-1	-	-	CSAGLNTEAFF	TGCAGTGCGGGTTTGAACACTGAAGCTTTCTTT
TRBV4-1	TRBJ1-4	-	few	CASSLRTSGHEKLFF	TGCGCCAGCAGCCTACGGACGTCGGGGCATGAAAAACTGTTTTTT
TRBV20-1	TRBJ1-1	-	-	CSARDLRVLNTEAFF	TGCAGTGCTAGAGATCTTAGGGTATTAAACACTGAAGCTTTCTTT
TRBV7-8	TRBJ2-7	TRBD1	-	CASSFARGQASYEQYF	TGTGCCAGCAGCTTCGCAAGAGGACAGGCTTCCTACGAGCAGTACTTC
TRBV28	TRBJ2-7	-	-	CASSLWEGAGEQYF	TGTGCCAGCAGTTTATGGGAGGGGGCAGGCGAGCAGTACTTC
TRBV11-2	TRBJ2-3	TRBD2	-	CASSLGGAQYF	TGTGCCAGCAGCCTCGGGGGGGCGCAGTATTTT
TRBV11-2	TRBJ2-7	-	-	CASSLAGNEQYF	TGTGCCAGCAGCTTAGCAGGGAACGAGCAGTACTTC
TRBV27	TRBJ1-4	-	few	CASSWGGATNEKLFF	TGTGCCAGCAGCTGGGGGGGGGCAACTAATGAAAAACTGTTTTTT
TRBV7-9	TRBJ1-4	-	-	CASSPGTTNEKLFF	TGTGCCAGCAGCCCAGGGACAACTAATGAAAAACTGTTTTTT
TRBV5-5	TRBJ2-7	TRBD1	few	CASSQGQGPYEQYF	TGTGCCAGCAGCCAAGGACAGGGTCCTTACGAGCAGTACTTC
TRBV9	TRBJ2-3	TRBD2	-	CASSSKGGRATSTDTQYF	TGTGCCAGCAGCTCAAAGGGCGGGAGGGCAACTAGCACAGATACGCAGTATTTT
TRBV29-1	TRBJ2-1	-	many	CSVEVQSREQFF	TGCAGCGTTGAAGTACAGTCCCGCGAGCAGTTCTTC
TRBV4-1	TRBJ2-5	TRBD2	-	CASSQRGLAGVETQYF	TGCGCCAGCAGCCAACGCGGACTAGCGGGAGTCGAGACCCAGTACTTC
TRBV4-1	TRBJ2-7	TRBD2	few	CASSQEPAGIYEQYF	TGCGCCAGCAGCCAAGAGCCAGCGGGGATCTACGAGCAGTACTTC
TRBV18	TRBJ2-5	TRBD1	-	CASSRRTGQQETQYF	TGTGCCAGCTCAAGACGGACAGGTCAACAAGAGACCCAGTACTTC
TRBV5-1	TRBJ2-5	TRBD1	-	CASSLIDRGQETQYF	TGCGCCAGCAGCTTGATCGACAGGGGGCAAGAGACCCAGTACTTC
TRBV7-6	TRBJ2-1	TRBD2	-	CASSLALFGTSGAYNEQFF	TGTGCCAGCAGCTTAGCGCTCTTCGGGACTAGCGGAGCCTACAATGAGCAGTTCTTC
TRBV27	TRBJ1-1	-	-	CASSLSFGREAFF	TGTGCCAGCAGTTTATCTTTCGGCAGGGAAGCTTTCTTT
TRBV2	TRBJ2-7	-	few	CASSDRQFEQYF	TGTGCCAGCAGTGACCGACAGTTCGAGCAGTACTTC
TRBV9	TRBJ2-1	-	few	CASSVAQYNEQFF	TGTGCCAGCAGCGTAGCCCAGTACAATGAGCAGTTCTTC